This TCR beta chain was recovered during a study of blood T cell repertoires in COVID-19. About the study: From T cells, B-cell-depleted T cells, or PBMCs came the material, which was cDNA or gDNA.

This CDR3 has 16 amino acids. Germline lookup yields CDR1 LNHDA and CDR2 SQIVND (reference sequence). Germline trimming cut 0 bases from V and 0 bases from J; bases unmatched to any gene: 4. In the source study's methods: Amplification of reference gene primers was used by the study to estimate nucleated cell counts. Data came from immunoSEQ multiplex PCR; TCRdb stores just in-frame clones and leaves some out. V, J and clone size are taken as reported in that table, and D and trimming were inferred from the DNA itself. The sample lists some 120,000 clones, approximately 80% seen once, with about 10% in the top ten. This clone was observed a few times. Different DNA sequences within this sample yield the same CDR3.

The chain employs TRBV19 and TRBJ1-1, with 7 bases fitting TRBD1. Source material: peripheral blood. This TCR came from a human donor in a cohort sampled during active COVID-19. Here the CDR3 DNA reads TGTGCCAGTAGTATAGATCGGACAGGCCTGAACACTGAAGCTTTCTTT. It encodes CASSIDRTGLNTEAFF.